The next 12 T cell receptor beta chains were all read from a single sample in a study of OX40 agonist ivuxolimab in advanced cancers. Sequenced by immunoSEQ multiplex PCR; TCRdb stores in-frame clones only, minus some. The repertoire holds 80,000 to 95,000 clones, under 95% seen once, with approximately 0.7% in the top ten. The material was CD4+ or CD8+ T cells sorted from blood, obtained in a trial of the OX40 agonist ivuxolimab. These receptors were obtained from an adult with an advanced solid tumor such as melanoma, head and neck, liver or kidney cancer.

This clone was detected only once. The chain couples TRBV30 to TRBJ2-1, with D unresolved. The V gene's germline CDR1 is GTSNPN and CDR2 SVGIG (reference sequence). Trimming took 5 bases from V and 0 from J, leaving 11 bases between them. CDR3 length: 14 amino acids. The DNA for the CDR3 is TGTGCCTGGCAGACCTCGAGCTCCTACAATGAGCAGTTCTTC. Translated: CAWQTSSSYNEQFF. The full variable domain, with the rest looked up from reference TRBV30 and TRBJ2-1, is SQTIHQWPATLVQPVGSPLSLECTVEGTSNPNLYWYRQAAGRGLQLLFYSVGIGQISSEVPQNLSASRPQDRQFILSSKKLLLSDSGFYLCAWQTSSSYNEQFFGPGTRLTVL.

The J gene is TRBJ1-1, the V gene TRBV28; 9 nucleotides agree with TRBD1. V shed 4 bases, J shed 7 bases, and the junction held 7 bases outside the gene matches. Germline V lookup: CDR1 MDHEN, CDR2 SYDVKM. This CDR3 spans 14 amino acids. The CDR3 nucleotides are TGTGCCAGCAGTTACAGGGGGCGGTTGCTTGAAGCTTTCTTT. It codes for CASSYRGRLLEAFF.

The rearrangement links TRBV4-3 to TRBJ1-2; D may be TRBD1 (6 bases). Trimming left V 1 base short and J 4 bases short, with 13 bases between. The CDR3 is 15 amino acids. CDR1 and CDR2 from the germline V gene are LGHNA and YSLEER. The CDR3 nucleotides read TGCGCCAGCAGCCAAGTTGGAGGGGGGGGCTATGGCTACACCTTC. This gives the protein CASSQVGGGGYGYTF.

The chain employs TRBV6-5 and TRBJ2-6; D gene uncertain. The CDR3 runs to 15 residues. The germline V and J ends were trimmed by 2 bases and 0 bases, with 5 bases remaining between them. From germline, CDR1 is MNHEY and CDR2 SVGAGI. CDR3 nucleotides: TGTGCCAGCAGTTACCTGGTCTCTGGGGCCAACGTCCTGACTTTC. Encoded protein: CASSYLVSGANVLTF.

On this clone: Other DNA sequences in this sample translate to the same CDR3. The rearrangement links TRBV30 to TRBJ2-7; 10 bases are a match to TRBD1. The V and J ends lost 1 base and 7 bases, in that order; junction bases with no gene match: 7. Germline V gives CDR1 GTSNPN, CDR2 SVGIG (reference sequence). There are 14 residues in the CDR3. The CDR3 sequence is CAWSGGTGVGEQYF. The DNA of the CDR3 is TGTGCCTGGAGTGGGGGGACAGGGGTGGGTGAGCAGTACTTC.

The count of this clone is one. The chain joins TRBV19 to TRBJ1-5; TRBD1 matches at 9 bases. The CDR3 sequence is 16 residues long. Trimming took 4 bases from V and 1 from J; bases not matched to a gene: 5. The germline gives CDR1 LNHDA, CDR2 SQIVND (reference sequence). CDR3 in DNA: TGTGCCAGTAGTAATGGACAGGGGATCAGCAATCAGCCCCAGCATTTT. It translates to CASSNGQGISNQPQHF.

This clone has a single count. The chain carries TRBV11-1 and TRBJ2-7; D not resolved. The germline gives CDR1 SGHAT, CDR2 FQDESV (reference sequence). CDR3 size: 13 residues. V lost 1 base, J lost 5 bases, and 9 bases lay in between. The CDR3 coding sequence is TGTGCCAGCAGCTTAGGATTGAACCACGAGCAGTACTTC. This codes for CASSLGLNHEQYF. The full variable domain, its missing parts supplied by reference TRBV11-1 and TRBJ2-7, is EAEVAQSPRYKITEKSQAVAFWCDPISGHATLYWYRQILGQGPELLVQFQDESVVDDSQLPKDRFSAERLKGVDSTLKIQPAELGDSAMYLCASSLGLNHEQYFGPGTRLTVT.

This clone appeared once. The chain uses TRBV30 and TRBJ1-4; D perhaps matches TRBD1 (6 bases). CDR1 and CDR2 (germline): GTSNPN, SVGIG (reference sequence). The length of the CDR3 is 16 residues. Trimming cost V 2 bases and J 6 bases, with 19 bases left between them. CDR3: CAWSLQSGGGYEKLFF. CDR3 sequence (DNA): TGTGCCTGGAGTCTTCAATCGGGGGGCGGTTATGAAAAACTGTTTTTT.

This clone is a singleton in its sample. The rearrangement uses TRBV5-5 and TRBJ1-2; tentatively, D is TRBD1 (5 bases). The CDR3 is 15 residues long. Germline V gene lookup returns CDR1 SGHKS and CDR2 YYEKEE (reference sequence). V was shortened by 4 bases and J by 0 bases, with 13 bases between the two germline ends. DNA for the CDR3: TGTGCCAGCAGCACAATGGGGCAGTCTAACTATGGCTACACCTTC. It translates to CASSTMGQSNYGYTF.

J is TRBJ2-7 and V is TRBV6-1; no definite D call. Trimming pared 2 bases from V and 2 bases from J, leaving 10 bases between. The CDR3 is 14 residues long. Germline V gives CDR1 MNHNS, CDR2 SASEGT. The CDR3 here is CASSESGRTYEQYF. The CDR3, as DNA: TGTGCCAGCAGTGAATCTGGCAGAACCTACGAGCAGTACTTC.

The rearrangement uses TRBV28 and TRBJ2-1; the D gene is possibly TRBD1 (5 bases). The CDR3 totals 15 residues. Trimming took off 2 bases at V and 4 bases at J, with 12 bases between the two ends. Germline V lookup: CDR1 MDHEN, CDR2 SYDVKM. CDR3 sequence reads: CASSLPVGPYNEQFF. Written as DNA, the CDR3 is TGTGCCAGCAGTTTACCAGTGGGGCCGTACAATGAGCAGTTCTTC. The whole variable domain, remainder taken from reference TRBV28 and TRBJ2-1, is DVKVTQSSRYLVKRTGEKVFLECVQDMDHENMFWYRQDPGLGLRLIYFSYDVKMKEKGDIPEGYSVSREKKERFSLILESASTNQTSMYLCASSLPVGPYNEQFFGPGTRLTVL.

This chain links TRBV2 with TRBJ2-3; D not resolved. Germline assignment: CDR1 SNHLY and CDR2 FYNNEI. Deletions cut 7 bases from V and 6 bases from J, with 14 bases between. The CDR3 is 13 amino acids. CDR3 in amino acids: CASTYHPGDTQYF. Here the CDR3 DNA reads TGTGCCAGCACATATCACCCCGGCGATACGCAGTATTTT.